The clone carrying this T cell receptor (beta chain) was counted between two and nine times. Antigen unknown. This sample was taken from a study of blood T cells in healthy people across ages. Study conclusions and caveats: Among long-lived donors, naive CD4+ cells were more numerous and diversity higher than in aged donors.

PCR was performed a second time for about 6 to 11 cycles using a sample-barcoded 5' primer and a J-beta primer mix. TCRdb ran MiXCR on the 5' RACE reads and lists one entry per CDR3 protein. Of more than 900,000 distinct CDR3 sequences listed, around 25% were seen once; the top ten hold about 0.69%. V was trimmed by 3 bases and J by 6 bases, leaving 11 bases between them. CDR1 and CDR2 (germline): SNHLY, FYNNEI. This CDR3 spans 13 amino acids. Separately, the same data were catalogued under a study of T cells of mothers and their children.

This rearrangement joins TRBV2 to TRBJ1-2; maybe TRBD1 (5 bases). Sequences were obtained from blood. This clonotype was obtained from a girl aged 2 to 9 in good health. The CDR3 coding sequence is TGTGCCAGCAGTGAGAACGGGGGGAATGGCTACACCTTC. Its protein is CASSENGGNGYTF.